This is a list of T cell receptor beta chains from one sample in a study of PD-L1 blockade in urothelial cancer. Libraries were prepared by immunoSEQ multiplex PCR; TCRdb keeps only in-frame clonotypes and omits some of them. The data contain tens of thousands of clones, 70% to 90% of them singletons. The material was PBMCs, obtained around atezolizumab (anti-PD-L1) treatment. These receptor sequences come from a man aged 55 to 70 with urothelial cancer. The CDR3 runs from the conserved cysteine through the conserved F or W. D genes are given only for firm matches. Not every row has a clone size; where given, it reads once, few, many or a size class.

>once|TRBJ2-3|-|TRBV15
CATSRDGRITDTQYF
TGTGCCACCAGCAGAGACGGCAGGATTACAGATACGCAGTATTTT
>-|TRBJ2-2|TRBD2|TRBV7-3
CASSLSPQRGGTGELFF
TGTGCCAGCAGCTTATCTCCTCAGCGGGGGGGCACCGGGGAGCTGTTTTTT
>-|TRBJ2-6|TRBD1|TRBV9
CASSGAHRGYGANVLTF
TGTGCCAGCAGCGGGGCCCACAGGGGATATGGGGCCAACGTCCTGACTTTC
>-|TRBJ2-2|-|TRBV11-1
CASSQGLNGELFF
TGTGCCAGCAGCCAGGGACTCAACGGGGAGCTGTTTTTT
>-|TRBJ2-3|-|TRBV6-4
CASSDSGGPPDTQYF
TGTGCCAGCAGTGACTCGGGGGGGCCCCCAGATACGCAGTATTTT
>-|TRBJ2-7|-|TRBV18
CASSTGVVSEQYF
TGTGCCAGCTCAACCGGGGTCGTCTCCGAGCAGTACTTC
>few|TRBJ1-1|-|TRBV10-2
CASSEMRGGANTEAFF
TGCGCCAGCAGTGAGATGAGGGGAGGGGCGAACACTGAAGCTTTCTTT
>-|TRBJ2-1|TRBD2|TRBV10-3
CAITPGGGANEQFF
TGTGCCATCACCCCCGGCGGGGGGGCCAATGAGCAGTTCTTC
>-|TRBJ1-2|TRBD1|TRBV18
CASSPSNPTGRSLGYTF
TGTGCCAGCTCACCTTCTAACCCGACAGGGAGGAGTCTGGGCTACACCTTC
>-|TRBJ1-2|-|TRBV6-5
CASSYTRQVFNYGYTF
TGTGCCAGCAGTTACACCAGACAAGTATTTAACTATGGCTACACCTTC
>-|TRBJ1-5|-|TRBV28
CASSLTGRRAQPQHF
TGTGCCAGCAGTTTGACCGGAAGGAGGGCTCAGCCCCAGCATTTT
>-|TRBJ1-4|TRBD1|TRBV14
CASSRQGAGEKLFF
TGTGCCAGCAGCAGACAGGGGGCTGGTGAAAAACTGTTTTTT
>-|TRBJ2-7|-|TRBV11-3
CASSLKFISARSPYEQYF
TGTGCCAGCAGCTTAAAATTTATCTCGGCCAGGTCCCCCTACGAGCAGTACTTC
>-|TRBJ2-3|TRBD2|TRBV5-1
CASRTSGGTDTQYF
TGCGCCAGCAGGACTAGCGGGGGGACAGATACGCAGTATTTT
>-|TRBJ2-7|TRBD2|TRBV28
CASSQTSGGSYEQYF
TGTGCCAGCAGCCAGACTAGCGGGGGATCCTACGAGCAGTACTTC
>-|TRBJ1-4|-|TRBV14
CASSRRVQEKLFF
TGTGCCAGCAGCCGGAGGGTTCAGGAAAAACTGTTTTTT
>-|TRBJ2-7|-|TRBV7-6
CASSLGTEAYEQYF
TGTGCCAGCAGCTTAGGGACAGAAGCCTACGAGCAGTACTTC
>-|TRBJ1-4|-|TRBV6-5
CASSYRTTGNEKLFF
TGTGCCAGCAGTTACCGGACAACGGGTAATGAAAAACTGTTTTTT
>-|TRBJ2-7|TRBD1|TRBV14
CASSEGQGTYEQYF
TGTGCCAGCAGCGAGGGACAGGGGACCTACGAGCAGTACTTC
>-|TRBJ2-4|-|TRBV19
CASSNADIQYF
TGTGCCAGTAGTAACGCGGACATTCAGTACTTC
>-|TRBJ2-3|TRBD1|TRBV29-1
CSVQQGISTDTQYF
TGCAGCGTCCAACAGGGGATCAGCACAGATACGCAGTATTTT
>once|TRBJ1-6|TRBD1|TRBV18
CASSLSEGGSPLHF
TGTGCCAGCTCACTCTCGGAAGGGGGCTCACCCCTCCACTTT
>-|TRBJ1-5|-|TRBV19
CASSMGGVAQPQHF
TGTGCCAGTAGTATGGGAGGGGTTGCTCAGCCCCAGCATTTT
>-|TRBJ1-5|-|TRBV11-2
CASSFSRNQPQHF
TGTGCCAGCAGTTTTAGCCGGAATCAGCCCCAGCATTTT
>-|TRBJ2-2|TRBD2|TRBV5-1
CASSLSGGVIIGELFF
TGCGCCAGCAGCCTCAGCGGGGGGGTCATTATCGGGGAGCTGTTTTTT
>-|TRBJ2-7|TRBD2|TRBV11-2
CASNPAGSRYEQYF
TGTGCCAGCAACCCAGCGGGGTCTAGGTACGAGCAGTACTTC
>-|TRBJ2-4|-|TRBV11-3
CASSPNTIAKNIQYF
TGTGCCAGCAGCCCCAACACAATAGCCAAAAACATTCAGTACTTC
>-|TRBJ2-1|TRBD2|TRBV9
CASSVGWGLAGGYNEQFF
TGTGCCAGCAGCGTAGGGTGGGGACTAGCGGGGGGGTACAATGAGCAGTTCTTC
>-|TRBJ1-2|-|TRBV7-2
CASSLMRTANYGYTF
TGTGCCAGCAGCTTAATGAGGACAGCTAACTATGGCTACACCTTC
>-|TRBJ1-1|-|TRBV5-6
CASSPDRLMNTEAFF
TGTGCCAGCAGTCCTGACAGGTTGATGAACACTGAAGCTTTCTTT
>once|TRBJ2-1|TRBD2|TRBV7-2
CASSFAAGGRYNEQFF
TGTGCCAGCAGCTTTGCGGCGGGGGGTCGATACAATGAGCAGTTCTTC
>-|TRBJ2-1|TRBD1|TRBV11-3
CASTLKRTGQSIYNEQFF
TGTGCCAGCACCCTTAAACGAACGGGACAGTCGATCTACAATGAGCAGTTCTTC
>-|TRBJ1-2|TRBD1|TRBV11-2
CASSPAGGSYTF
TGTGCCAGCAGCCCGGCAGGGGGGAGCTACACCTTC
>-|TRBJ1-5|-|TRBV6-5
CASRSSGLNQPQHF
TGTGCCAGCAGATCCTCTGGCCTCAATCAGCCCCAGCATTTT
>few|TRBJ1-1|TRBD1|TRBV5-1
CASSVDQGASTEAFF
TGCGCCAGCAGCGTGGACCAGGGGGCATCCACTGAAGCTTTCTTT
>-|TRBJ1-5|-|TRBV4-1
CASSQDHGGVPGNQPQHF
TGCGCCAGCAGCCAAGATCATGGGGGGGTCCCTGGGAATCAGCCCCAGCATTTT
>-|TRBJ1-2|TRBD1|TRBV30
CAWQGVGYGYTF
TGTGCCTGGCAGGGGGTGGGCTATGGCTACACCTTC
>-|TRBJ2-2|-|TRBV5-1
CATNRGAGTGELFF
TGCGCAACCAATCGGGGAGCGGGCACCGGGGAGCTGTTTTTT
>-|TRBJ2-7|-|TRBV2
CASRAGSAYEQYF
TGTGCCAGCAGGGCCGGGTCGGCCTACGAGCAGTACTTC
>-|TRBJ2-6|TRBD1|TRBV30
CAWSLTGTGANVLTF
TGTGCCTGGAGCCTGACAGGGACTGGGGCCAACGTCCTGACTTTC
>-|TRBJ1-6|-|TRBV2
CASKLSSYNSPLHF
TGTGCCAGCAAGCTAAGCTCCTATAATTCACCCCTCCACTTT
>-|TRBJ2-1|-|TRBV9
CASSAVGQSFYNEQFF
TGTGCCAGCAGCGCTGTCGGACAGTCGTTCTACAATGAGCAGTTCTTC
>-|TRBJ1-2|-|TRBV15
CATSRDLGAGYGYTF
TGTGCCACCAGCAGAGATTTGGGGGCAGGTTATGGCTACACCTTC
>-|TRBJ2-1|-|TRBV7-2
CASSSRAVPYNEQFF
TGTGCCAGCAGCTCCCGCGCGGTCCCCTACAATGAGCAGTTCTTC